These T cell receptor beta chains were read from a single sample in a study of shared clonotypes between healthy human individuals. Using immunoSEQ multiplex PCR, the repertoire was profiled, and TCRdb retains in-frame clones only, with some absent. The profile shows about 980,000 clones, roughly 72% of them singletons. Sequenced sample: memory CD4+ T cells sorted from blood. These TCRs come from a man aged 18 to 29 in good health. CDR3s include the opening cysteine and the closing phenylalanine or tryptophan. The D gene is left open where the match is weak. The size of a clone is reported for some rows only, either as once, few or many, or as a class for expanded clones.

size,J,D,length,V,CDR3,DNA
NA,TRBJ2-5,NA,11,TRBV18,CASSPRETQYF,TGTGCCAGCTCACCACGGGAGACCCAGTACTTC
NA,TRBJ2-7,TRBD1,14,TRBV6-5,CASSKGQGAREQYF,TGTGCCAGCAGTAAGGGACAGGGGGCTAGGGAGCAGTACTTC
NA,TRBJ2-6,NA,15,TRBV18,CASSLGESGANVLTF,TGTGCCAGCTCACTAGGTGAATCTGGGGCCAACGTCCTGACTTTC
NA,TRBJ2-5,NA,12,TRBV28,CASRVRGETQYF,TGTGCCAGCAGGGTCAGGGGTGAGACCCAGTACTTC
NA,TRBJ2-7,NA,13,TRBV7-2,CASSFLGGGEQYF,TGTGCCAGCAGCTTCTTAGGCGGAGGAGAGCAGTACTTC
NA,TRBJ1-2,TRBD1,14,TRBV4-3,CASSQSDRVRGYTF,TGCGCCAGCAGCCAGTCGGACAGGGTACGAGGCTACACCTTC
NA,TRBJ2-7,NA,15,TRBV19,CASRPQGKSSYEQYF,TGTGCCAGTAGACCACAGGGAAAGAGCTCCTACGAGCAGTACTTC
NA,TRBJ2-3,TRBD2,16,TRBV7-9,CASSLLIGDYTDTQYF,TGTGCCAGCAGCTTATTGATAGGGGACTACACAGATACGCAGTATTTT
NA,TRBJ1-5,NA,17,TRBV18,CASSPPTEGGGNQPQHF,TGTGCCAGCTCACCACCGACCGAGGGCGGTGGCAATCAGCCCCAGCATTTT
NA,TRBJ1-6,NA,16,TRBV5-4,CASSLKESSYNSPLHF,TGTGCCAGCAGCTTGAAGGAAAGCTCCTATAATTCACCCCTCCACTTT
NA,TRBJ1-1,NA,14,TRBV2,CASSDRRMNTEAFF,TGTGCCAGCAGTGATCGGCGGATGAACACTGAAGCTTTCTTT
few,TRBJ2-5,NA,12,TRBV29-1,CSVDAGTETQYF,TGCAGCGTTGACGCGGGAACAGAGACCCAGTACTTC
NA,TRBJ1-4,NA,15,TRBV5-4,CASSDELSTNEKLFF,TGTGCCAGCAGCGACGAACTCTCAACTAATGAAAAACTGTTTTTT
NA,TRBJ2-7,NA,16,TRBV18,CASSPGLGIGAYEQYF,TGTGCCAGCTCACCCGGACTCGGGATTGGGGCCTACGAGCAGTACTTC
NA,TRBJ2-7,NA,13,TRBV5-1,CASSVNPSYEQYF,TGCGCCAGCAGCGTAAACCCCTCCTACGAGCAGTACTTC
NA,TRBJ2-3,TRBD2,14,TRBV11-3,CASSTSGITDTQYF,TGTGCCAGCAGTACTAGCGGGATCACAGATACGCAGTATTTT
NA,TRBJ2-2,NA,13,TRBV9,CASSVDLGGELFF,TGTGCCAGCAGCGTAGACCTTGGCGGGGAGCTGTTTTTT
NA,TRBJ1-5,TRBD1,16,TRBV5-6,CASSLGLDRVGQPQHF,TGTGCCAGCAGCTTGGGATTGGACAGGGTAGGTCAGCCCCAGCATTTT